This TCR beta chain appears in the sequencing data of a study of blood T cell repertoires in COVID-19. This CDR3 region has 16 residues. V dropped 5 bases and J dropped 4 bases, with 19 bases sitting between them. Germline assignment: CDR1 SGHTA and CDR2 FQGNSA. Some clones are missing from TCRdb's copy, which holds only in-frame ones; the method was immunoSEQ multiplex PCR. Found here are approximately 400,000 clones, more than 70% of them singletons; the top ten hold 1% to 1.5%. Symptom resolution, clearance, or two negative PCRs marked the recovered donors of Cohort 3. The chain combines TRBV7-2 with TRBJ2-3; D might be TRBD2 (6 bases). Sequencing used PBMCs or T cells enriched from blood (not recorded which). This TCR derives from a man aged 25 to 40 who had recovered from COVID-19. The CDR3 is CASSQNSPGVADTQYF. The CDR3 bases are TGTGCCAGCAGCCAGAATAGTCCGGGGGTAGCAGATACGCAGTATTTT.